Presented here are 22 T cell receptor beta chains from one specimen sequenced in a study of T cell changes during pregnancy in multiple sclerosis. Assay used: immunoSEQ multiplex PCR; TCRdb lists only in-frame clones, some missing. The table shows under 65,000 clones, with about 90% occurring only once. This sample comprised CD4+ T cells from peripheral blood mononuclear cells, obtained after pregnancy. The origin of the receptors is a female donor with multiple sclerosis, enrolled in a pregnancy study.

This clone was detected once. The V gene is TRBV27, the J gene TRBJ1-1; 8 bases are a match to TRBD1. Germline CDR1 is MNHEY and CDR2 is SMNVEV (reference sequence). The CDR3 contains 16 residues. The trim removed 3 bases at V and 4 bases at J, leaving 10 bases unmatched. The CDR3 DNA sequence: TGTGCCAGCAGTTTTTTAGGACAGGGTCGTGTCACTGAAGCTTTCTTT. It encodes CASSFLGQGRVTEAFF.

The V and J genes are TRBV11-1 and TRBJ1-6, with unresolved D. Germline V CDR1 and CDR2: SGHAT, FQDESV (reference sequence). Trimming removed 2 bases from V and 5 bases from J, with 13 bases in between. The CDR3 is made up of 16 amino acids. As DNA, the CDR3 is TGTGCCAGCAGCTTACGGCCAAGCGCTAATAATTCACCCCTCCACTTT. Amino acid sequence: CASSLRPSANNSPLHF.

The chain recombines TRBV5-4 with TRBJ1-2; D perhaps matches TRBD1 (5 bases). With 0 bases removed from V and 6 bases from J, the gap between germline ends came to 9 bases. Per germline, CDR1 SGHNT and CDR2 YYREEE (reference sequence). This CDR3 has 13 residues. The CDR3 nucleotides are TGTGCCAGCAGCTTGGCAGGAGGGGATGGCTACACCTTC. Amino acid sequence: CASSLAGGDGYTF.

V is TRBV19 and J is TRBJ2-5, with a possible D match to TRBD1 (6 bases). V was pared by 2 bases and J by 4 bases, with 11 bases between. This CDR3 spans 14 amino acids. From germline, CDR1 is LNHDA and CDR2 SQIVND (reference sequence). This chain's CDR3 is CASSIYRDTETQYF. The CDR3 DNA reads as TGTGCCAGTAGTATATACAGGGACACAGAGACCCAGTACTTC.

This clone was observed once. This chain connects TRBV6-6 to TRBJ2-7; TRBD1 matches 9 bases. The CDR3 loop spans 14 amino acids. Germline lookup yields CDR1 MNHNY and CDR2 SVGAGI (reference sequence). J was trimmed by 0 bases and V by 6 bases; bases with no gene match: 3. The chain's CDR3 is CASRQGAISYEQYF. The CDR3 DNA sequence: TGTGCCAGCAGACAGGGGGCTATCTCCTACGAGCAGTACTTC.

DNA for the CDR3: TGTGCCTGGAGCGGGGACAGAGGTGAAAAACTGTTTTTT. It translates to CAWSGDRGEKLFF. This chain joins TRBV30 and TRBJ1-4, with 7 bases fitting TRBD1. The V segment lost 3 bases and the J segment 7 bases; nucleotides outside the gene matches: 5. Germline values: CDR1 GTSNPN, CDR2 SVGIG (reference sequence). This CDR3 has 13 residues.

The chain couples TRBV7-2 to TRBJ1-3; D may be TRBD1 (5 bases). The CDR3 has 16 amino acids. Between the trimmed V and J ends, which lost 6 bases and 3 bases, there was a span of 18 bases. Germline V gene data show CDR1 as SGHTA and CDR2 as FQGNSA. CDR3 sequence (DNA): TGTGCCAGCAGTCCAGGGCGGGGTCGGAGTGGAAACACCATATATTTT. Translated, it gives CASSPGRGRSGNTIYF.

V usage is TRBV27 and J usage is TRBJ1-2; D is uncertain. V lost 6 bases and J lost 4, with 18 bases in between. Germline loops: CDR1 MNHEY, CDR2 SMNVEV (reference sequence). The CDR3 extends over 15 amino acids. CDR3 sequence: CASRPLEVRIYGYTF. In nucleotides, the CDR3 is TGTGCCAGCAGGCCACTTGAGGTGCGGATCTATGGCTACACCTTC.

The CDR3 sequence is CASSHTPPGLYGYTF. The CDR3 DNA sequence: TGTGCCAGTAGCCACACACCCCCGGGTCTCTATGGCTACACCTTC. V is TRBV19 and J is TRBJ1-2, with D unclear. The germline V and J ends were trimmed by 6 bases and 4 bases, with 18 bases remaining between them. The CDR3 spans 15 residues. CDR1 is LNHDA, CDR2 SQIVND, per germline (reference sequence).

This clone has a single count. The CDR3 sequence is CASSPSNGGIQETQYF. The CDR3, as DNA: TGTGCCAGCAGCCCGAGTAACGGGGGGATTCAAGAGACCCAGTACTTC. V gene TRBV11-2 combines with J gene TRBJ2-5; 7 nucleotides match TRBD2. Germline V lookup: CDR1 SGHAT, CDR2 FQNNGV. The CDR3 runs to 16 residues. The V and J ends lost 5 bases and 2 bases, in that order; junction bases with no gene match: 11.

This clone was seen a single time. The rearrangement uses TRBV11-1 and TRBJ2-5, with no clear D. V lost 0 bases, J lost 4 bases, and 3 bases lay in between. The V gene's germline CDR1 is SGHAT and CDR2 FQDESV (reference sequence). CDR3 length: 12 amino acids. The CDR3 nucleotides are TGTGCCAGCAGCTTAGCGCGAGAGACCCAGTACTTC. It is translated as CASSLARETQYF.

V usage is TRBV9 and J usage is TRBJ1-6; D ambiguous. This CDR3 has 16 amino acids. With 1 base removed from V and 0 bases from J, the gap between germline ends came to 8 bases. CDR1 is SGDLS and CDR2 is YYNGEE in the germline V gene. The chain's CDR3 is CASSVSGSSYNSPLHF. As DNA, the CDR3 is TGTGCCAGCAGCGTAAGTGGGAGCTCCTATAATTCACCCCTCCACTTT.

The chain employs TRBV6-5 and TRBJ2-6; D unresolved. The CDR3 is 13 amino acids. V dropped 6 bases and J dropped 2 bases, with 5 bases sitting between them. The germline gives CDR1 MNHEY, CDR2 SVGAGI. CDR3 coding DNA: TGTGCCAGCAGCCAGGCTGGGGCCAACGTCCTGACTTTC. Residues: CASSQAGANVLTF.

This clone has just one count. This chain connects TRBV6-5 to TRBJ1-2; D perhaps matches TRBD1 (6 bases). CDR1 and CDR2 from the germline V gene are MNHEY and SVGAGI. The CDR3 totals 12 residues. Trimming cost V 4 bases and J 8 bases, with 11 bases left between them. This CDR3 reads CASSLTGLGYTF. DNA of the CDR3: TGTGCCAGCAGTTTGACAGGACTCGGCTACACCTTC.

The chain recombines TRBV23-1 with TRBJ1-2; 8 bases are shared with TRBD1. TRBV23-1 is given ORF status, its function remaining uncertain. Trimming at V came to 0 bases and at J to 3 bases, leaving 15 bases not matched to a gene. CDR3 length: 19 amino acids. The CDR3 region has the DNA TGCGCCAGCAGTCAATCGGGTCCCGACAGGGGAAAGGGGGACTATGGCTACACCTTC. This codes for CASSQSGPDRGKGDYGYTF.

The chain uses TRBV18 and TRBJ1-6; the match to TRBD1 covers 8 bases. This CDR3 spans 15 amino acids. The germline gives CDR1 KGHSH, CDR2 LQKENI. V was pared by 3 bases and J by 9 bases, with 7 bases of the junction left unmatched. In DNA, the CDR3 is TGTGCCAGCTCACCCGAACAGGACAGGGCTTCACCCCTCCACTTT. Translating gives CASSPEQDRASPLHF. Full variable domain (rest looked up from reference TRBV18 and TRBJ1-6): NAGVMQNPRHLVRRRGQEARLRCSPMKGHSHVYWYRQLPEEGLKFMVYLQKENIIDESGMPKERFSAEFPKEGPSILRIQQVVRGDSAAYFCASSPEQDRASPLHFGNGTRLTVT.

DNA of the CDR3: TGTGCCAGCAGCGTAACCGCCCGGTCTCGCAAGAGCACCGGGGAGCTGTTTTTT. Translation gives CASSVTARSRKSTGELFF. This chain joins TRBV9 and TRBJ2-2; no clear D. This CDR3 comprises 18 residues. Per the germline V gene, CDR1 is SGDLS and CDR2 is YYNGEE. Trimming left V 1 base short and J 4 bases short, with 20 bases between.

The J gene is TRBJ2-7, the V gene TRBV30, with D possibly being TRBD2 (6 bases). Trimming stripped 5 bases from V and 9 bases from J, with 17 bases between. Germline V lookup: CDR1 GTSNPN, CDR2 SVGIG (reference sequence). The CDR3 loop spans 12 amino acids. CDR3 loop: CAWGRGGTGQYF. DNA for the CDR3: TGTGCCTGGGGGAGAGGAGGGACGGGGCAGTACTTC.

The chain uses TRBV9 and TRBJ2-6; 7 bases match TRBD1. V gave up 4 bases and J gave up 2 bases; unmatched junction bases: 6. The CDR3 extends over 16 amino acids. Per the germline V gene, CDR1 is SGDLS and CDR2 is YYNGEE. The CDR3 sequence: CASSSTGTAGANVLTF. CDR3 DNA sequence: TGTGCCAGCAGCTCGACAGGGACAGCTGGGGCCAACGTCCTGACTTTC.

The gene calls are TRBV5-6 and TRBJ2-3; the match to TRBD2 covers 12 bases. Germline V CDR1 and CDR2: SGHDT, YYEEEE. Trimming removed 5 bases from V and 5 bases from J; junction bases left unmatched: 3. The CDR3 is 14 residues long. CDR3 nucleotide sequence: TGTGCCAGCAGGTGGACTAGCGGGGTAGATACGCAGTATTTT. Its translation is CASRWTSGVDTQYF.

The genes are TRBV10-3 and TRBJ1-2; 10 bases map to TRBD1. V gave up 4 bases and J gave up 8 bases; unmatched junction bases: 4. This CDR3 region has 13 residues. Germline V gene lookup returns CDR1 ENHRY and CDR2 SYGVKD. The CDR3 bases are TGTGCCATCAGTGGCGGACAGGGGGTAGGCTACACCTTC. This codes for CAISGGQGVGYTF.

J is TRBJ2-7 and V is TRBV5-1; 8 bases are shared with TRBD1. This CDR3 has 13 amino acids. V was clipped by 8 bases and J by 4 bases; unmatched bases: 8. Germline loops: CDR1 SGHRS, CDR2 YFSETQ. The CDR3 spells CARLDREGYEQYF. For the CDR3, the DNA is TGCGCCAGGTTGGACAGGGAAGGTTACGAGCAGTACTTC.